The 7 T cell receptor beta chains listed next were all sequenced from one sample in a study of cytomegalovirus exposure and HLA in healthy donors. 60 Vbeta and 13 Jbeta primers were used in PCR. Clones were read by immunoSEQ multiplex PCR, and TCRdb kept only the in-frame ones, dropping some. The profile shows some 160,000 clones, roughly 80% of them singletons. Sequencing input: PBMCs. These receptors originate from a male donor in good health and CMV-seropositive.

The CDR3 nucleotides read TGCAGCGTTTCCGGACAGGGAAAGGGGACTAATGAAAAACTGTTTTTT. The encoded protein is CSVSGQGKGTNEKLFF. The chain is built from TRBV29-1 and TRBJ1-4; 8 bases line up with TRBD1. Germline-derived CDR1 and CDR2 are SQVTM and ANQGSEA. CDR3 length: 16 amino acids. Trimming took 5 bases from V and 2 from J; bases not matched to a gene: 10.

The V gene is TRBV29-1, the J gene TRBJ1-3; TRBD1 matches at 7 bases. The germline gives CDR1 SQVTM, CDR2 ANQGSEA. This CDR3 has 15 residues. V lost 0 bases and J lost 2; bases outside the gene matches: 4. The CDR3 here is CSVEDQRGPGNTIYF. The CDR3 DNA reads TGCAGCGTTGAAGATCAAAGGGGGCCTGGAAACACCATATATTTT.

The rearrangement joins TRBV6-5 to TRBJ1-2; 7 nucleotides align to TRBD1. Trimming at V came to 6 bases and at J to 2 bases, leaving 3 bases not matched to a gene. CDR1 is MNHEY and CDR2 is SVGAGI in the germline V gene. This CDR3 is 13 amino acids long. The CDR3 DNA reads as TGTGCCAGCAGGGGGACAGAGAACTATGGCTACACCTTC. Its translation: CASRGTENYGYTF.

The table lists this clone with a few counts. The rearrangement links TRBV7-9 to TRBJ2-3, with D perhaps TRBD1 (6 bases). The V end lost 6 bases, the J end lost 11 bases, and 15 bases lay between the germline ends. The CDR3 totals 12 residues. CDR1 is SEHNR, CDR2 FQNEAQ, per germline (reference sequence). This chain's CDR3 is CASSPQGQGQYF. DNA for the CDR3: TGTGCCAGCAGTCCCCAGGGGCAGGGGCAGTATTTT.

As DNA, the CDR3 is TGTGCCACGGGGGCCCTGCAAAACATTCAGTACTTC. Its translation is CATGALQNIQYF. The chain uses TRBV15 and TRBJ2-4; possibly TRBD1 for D (6 bases). The CDR3 extends over 12 amino acids. V lost 9 bases, J lost 5 bases, and 11 bases lay in between. Germline V gene data show CDR1 as LNHNV and CDR2 as YYDKDF (reference sequence).

The CDR3 sequence: CASSRGEGGQPQHF. In DNA, the CDR3 is TGTGCCAGCAGCCGAGGGGAGGGGGGTCAGCCCCAGCATTTT. The gene calls are TRBV11-2 and TRBJ1-5, with D perhaps TRBD1 (6 bases). CDR3 length: 14 amino acids. Germline assignment: CDR1 SGHAT and CDR2 FQNNGV. Trimming pared 5 bases from V and 6 bases from J, leaving 14 bases between.

The genes are TRBV6-5 and TRBJ2-6; D possibly corresponds to TRBD2 (6 bases). The V end was cut by 6 bases, the J end by 2 bases, with 11 bases between. CDR1 is MNHEY, CDR2 SVGAGI, per germline. The CDR3 runs to 15 residues. The CDR3 loop reads CASSGGLTGANVLTF. CDR3 DNA: TGTGCCAGCAGCGGGGGTTTGACTGGGGCCAACGTCCTGACTTTC.